Included here is one TCR beta chain sequence, with context. CDR1 is PRHDT and CDR2 is FYEKMQ in the germline V gene (reference sequence). Trimming took 5 bases from V and 6 from J, leaving 11 bases between them. This CDR3 has 13 amino acids. These data belong to a study of blood T cell repertoires in COVID-19. Background on the study: PBMCs, B-cell-depleted T cells, or T cells provided the cDNA or gDNA that made up the material.

Libraries were prepared by immunoSEQ multiplex PCR; TCRdb keeps only in-frame clonotypes and omits some of them. The sample lists roughly 4,700 clones; over 75% were seen once. The sequence came from a man between 65 and 85 years old with active COVID-19. The V call is TRBV13, the J call TRBJ1-5; possibly TRBD1 for D (5 bases). Sequenced: peripheral blood. The CDR3 reads CASSKGRGQPQHF. The CDR3 bases are TGTGCCAGCAGCAAAGGGAGGGGTCAGCCCCAGCATTTT.